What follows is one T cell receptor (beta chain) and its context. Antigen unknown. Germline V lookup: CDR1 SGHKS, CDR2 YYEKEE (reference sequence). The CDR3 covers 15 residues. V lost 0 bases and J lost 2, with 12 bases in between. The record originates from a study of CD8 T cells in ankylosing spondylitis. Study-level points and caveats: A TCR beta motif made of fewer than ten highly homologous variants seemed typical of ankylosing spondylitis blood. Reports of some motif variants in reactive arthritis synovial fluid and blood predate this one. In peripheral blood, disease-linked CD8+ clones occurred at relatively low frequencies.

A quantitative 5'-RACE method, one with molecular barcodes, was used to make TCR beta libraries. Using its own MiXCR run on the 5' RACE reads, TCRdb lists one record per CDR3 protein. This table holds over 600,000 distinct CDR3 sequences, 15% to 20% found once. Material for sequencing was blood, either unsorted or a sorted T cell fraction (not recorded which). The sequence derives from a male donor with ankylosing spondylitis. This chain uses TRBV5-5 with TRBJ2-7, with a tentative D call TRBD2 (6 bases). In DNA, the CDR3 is TGTGCCAGCAGCTTGGTGTTAGCGGCTACCTACGAGCAGTACTTC. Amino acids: CASSLVLAATYEQYF.